The entry that follows covers one T cell receptor (beta chain) sequence. Its antigen is still unknown. One end of the junction is discordant with germline, which a read error may explain. The germline gives CDR1 DFQATT, CDR2 SNEGSKA (reference sequence). The CDR3 is 15 amino acids. This sample is part of a study of blood T cells in healthy people across ages. Findings and caveats of the study: Unsorted PBMCs blocked a conclusive comparison of naive and antigen-experienced cells. More naive CD4+ cells and higher diversity were found in long-lived than in aged donors.

A second 7 to 11 cycle PCR used barcoded and J-beta primers. TCRdb re-analysed the 5' RACE reads in MiXCR, keeping a single row per CDR3 protein. The sample consists of roughly 2 million distinct CDR3 sequences, less than 50% of them appearing once. The sample comprised blood. The source of this sequence is a woman aged 35 to 49 in good health. The chain is built from TRBV20-1 and TRBJ2-1, with 7 bases fitting TRBD2. CDR3 amino acids: CSAGESSGGKNEQFF. The DNA of the CDR3 is TGCAGTGCTGGAGAATCTAGCGGCGGGAAAAATGAGCAGTTCTTC.